This TCR beta chain originates from a study of T cell changes during pregnancy in multiple sclerosis. TCRdb's copy holds only in-frame clones and misses some; the assay was immunoSEQ multiplex PCR. The profile covers some 74,000 clones, with over 80% appearing a single time and 2% to 2.5% taken by the ten largest. CDR1 is MNHEY, CDR2 SMNVEV, per germline (reference sequence). The CDR3 sequence is 16 residues long. V was shortened by 5 bases and J by 7 bases, with 24 bases between the two germline ends. The sequence came from a female donor with multiple sclerosis, enrolled in a pregnancy study. This chain connects TRBV27 to TRBJ2-7; D not resolved. Sequencing was performed on peripheral blood, taken before pregnancy. This CDR3 is CASSLYPELARGEQYF. CDR3 coding DNA: TGTGCCAGCAGTCTATATCCGGAGCTGGCACGTGGAGAGCAGTACTTC.